This T cell receptor (beta chain) stems from a study of T cells in tuberculosis. Assay used: immunoSEQ multiplex PCR; TCRdb lists only in-frame clones, some missing. The repertoire has tens of thousands of clones, approximately 93% of them found once; the top ten carry about 4.1%. Documented time point: new active TB diagnosis, blood taken before or within 7 days of starting treatment. In its sample, this clone was seen once. What it binds is not known. The ends lost 5 bases at V and 3 bases at J; junction bases unmatched: 12. Looked up from germline, CDR1 is MNHEY and CDR2 is SMNVEV (reference sequence). The CDR3 is 17 amino acids. Study-level points and caveats: Active tuberculosis cases were adults; controls were adolescents.

This receptor was identified in an adult with tuberculosis. The material sequenced was PBMCs, taken at tuberculosis diagnosis. V and J are TRBV27 and TRBJ1-2; 10 nucleotides align to TRBD1. CDR3 DNA: TGTGCCAGCAGTCCCCGGTCTGGGACAGGGGTGTACTATGGCTACACCTTC. Encoded protein: CASSPRSGTGVYYGYTF.